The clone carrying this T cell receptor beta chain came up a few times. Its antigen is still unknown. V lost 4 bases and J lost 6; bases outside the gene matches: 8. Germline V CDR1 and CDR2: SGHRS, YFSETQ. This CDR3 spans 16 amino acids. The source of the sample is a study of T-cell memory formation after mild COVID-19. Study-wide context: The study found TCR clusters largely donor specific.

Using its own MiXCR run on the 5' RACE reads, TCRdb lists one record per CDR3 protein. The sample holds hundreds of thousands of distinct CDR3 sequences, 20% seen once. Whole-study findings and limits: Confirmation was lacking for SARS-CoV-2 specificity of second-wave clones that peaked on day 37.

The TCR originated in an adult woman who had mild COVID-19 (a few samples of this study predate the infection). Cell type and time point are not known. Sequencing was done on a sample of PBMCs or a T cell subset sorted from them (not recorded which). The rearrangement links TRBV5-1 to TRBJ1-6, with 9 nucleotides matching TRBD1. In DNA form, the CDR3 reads TGCGCCAGCAGCGGGACAGGGCACCTTAGTAATTCACCCCTCCACTTT. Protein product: CASSGTGHLSNSPLHF.